The TCR beta chain described here comes from a study of CD8 T cells in Susac syndrome (dated by TCRdb to 2018 to 2020). At the level of the whole study: The study used repertoire sequencing to test whether antigen drove CD8+ T cell activation and differentiation in Susac syndrome.

Paper-wide results and their limitations: The number of individuals in the TCR sequencing and HLA analysis was acknowledged as relatively small.

Peripheral blood CD8+ and CD4+ T cells from healthy donors, Susac syndrome patients and multiple sclerosis patients were profiled by high-throughput TCR beta sequencing. The multiple sclerosis controls were treatment-naive patients whose relapsing-remitting disease, either stable or active, fulfilled the revised McDonald criteria. Bulk CD8+ and CD4+ T cells were purified magnetically by negative isolation, whereas CD8+ TEMRA cells were enriched by FACS. Blood was collected in EDTA tubes and processed within 24 hours, with PBMCs isolated through density gradient centrifugation. PBMCs intended for TCR sequencing were cryopreserved in liquid nitrogen and were subsequently thawed in a 37 degrees C water bath. The sorted or isolated CD4+, CD8+ and CD8+ TEMRA cells had a purity of 90% or higher. The V and J ends are trimmed by 1 base and 3 bases, leaving 12 bases between them. The CDR3 numbers 15 residues from cysteine through phenylalanine. Kept here is only the CDR3 DNA, which spans 45 bases and is read in frame from base 1. For CDR1 and CDR2, the germline V gene lists KGHSH and LQKENI.

RNA was extracted using the RNeasy kit, and roughly 0.45 to 1 ug of the RNA was reverse transcribed with random hexamers. The immunoSEQ multiplex PCR assay, covering 54 Vbeta and 13 Jbeta segments, was used to amplify TCR beta CDR3 regions. To correct PCR amplification bias, a synthetic template baseline was used for both primer optimization and computational correction. As for how the authors treated the data: Reads were annotated to V, D and J genes per IMGT and analyzed with immunoSEQ Analyzer, keeping only productive sequences. Clonality was calculated as one minus the Shannon entropy normalized by log2 of the number of productive unique sequences. For each patient and control, public and private clones were evaluated within the 100 most prevalent clones. A clone was defined as Susac-specific if it was absent from the healthy and MS cohorts, from roughly 990 published viral clones and from other ImmuneACCESS disease sequences. TCRdb reanalyzed the raw reads on its own, using fastp at Q25 for trimming and MiXCR for clone calling, and kept in-frame beta chains. Duplicate CDR3 protein sequences are folded into a single record with the most common DNA and genes. Here the V and J calls rest on TCRdb's processing, not on the authors' analysis. The sample contains some 170,000 distinct CDR3 sequences, approximately 94% of them found a single time. Approximately 0.094% of the sample rests with the top ten.

As concerns this clonotype: Its antigen target is currently unknown. Base qualities are not at hand, and no much larger clone is one base apart.

The sequenced material came from CD4+ T cells from PBMCs. This clonotype was sampled from a human donor with multiple sclerosis. The chain joins TRBV18 to TRBJ1-2, with the D gene too uncertain to name. The nucleotide sequence reads as follows: TGTGCCAGCTCACCACGGAAGGGCGCCGACTATGGCTACACCTTC. Its translation reads: CASSPRKGADYGYTF.